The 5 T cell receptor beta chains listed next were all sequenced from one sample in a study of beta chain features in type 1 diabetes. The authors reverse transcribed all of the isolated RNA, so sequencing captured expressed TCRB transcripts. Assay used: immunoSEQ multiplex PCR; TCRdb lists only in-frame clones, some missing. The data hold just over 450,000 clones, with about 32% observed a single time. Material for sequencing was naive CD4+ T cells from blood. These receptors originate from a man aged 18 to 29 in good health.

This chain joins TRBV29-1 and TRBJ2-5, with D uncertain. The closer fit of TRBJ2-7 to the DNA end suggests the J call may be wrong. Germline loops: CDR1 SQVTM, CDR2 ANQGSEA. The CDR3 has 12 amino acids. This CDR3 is CSVAEAAYEQYF. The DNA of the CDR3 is TGCAGCGTTGCCGAGGCCGCCTACGAGCAGTACTTC.

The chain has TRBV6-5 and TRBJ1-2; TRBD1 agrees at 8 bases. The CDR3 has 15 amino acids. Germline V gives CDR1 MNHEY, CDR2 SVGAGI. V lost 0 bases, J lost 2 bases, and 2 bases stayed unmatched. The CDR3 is CASSYSPGGNYGYTF. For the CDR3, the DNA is TGTGCCAGCAGTTACTCTCCAGGGGGCAACTATGGCTACACCTTC.

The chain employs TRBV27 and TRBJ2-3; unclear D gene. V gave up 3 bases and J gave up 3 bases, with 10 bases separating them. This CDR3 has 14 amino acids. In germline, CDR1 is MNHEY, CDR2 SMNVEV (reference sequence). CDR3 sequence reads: CASSFLGRTDTQYF. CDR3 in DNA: TGTGCCAGCAGTTTCCTCGGCAGGACAGATACGCAGTATTTT.

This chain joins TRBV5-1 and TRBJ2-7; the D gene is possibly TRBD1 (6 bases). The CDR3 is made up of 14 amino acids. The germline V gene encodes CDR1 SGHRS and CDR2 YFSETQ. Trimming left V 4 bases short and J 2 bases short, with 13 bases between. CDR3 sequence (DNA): TGCGCCAGCAGCCCCGGGACATCTACCTACGAGCAGTACTTC. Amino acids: CASSPGTSTYEQYF.

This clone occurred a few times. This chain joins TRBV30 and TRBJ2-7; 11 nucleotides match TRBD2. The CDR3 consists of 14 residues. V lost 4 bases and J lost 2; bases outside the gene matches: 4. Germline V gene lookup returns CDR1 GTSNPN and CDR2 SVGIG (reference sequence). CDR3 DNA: TGTGCCTGGATCATACTAGCGGGAGCCTACGAGCAGTACTTC. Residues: CAWIILAGAYEQYF.